This paragraph covers one T cell receptor (beta chain) sequence. Its antigen is still unknown. Data came from immunoSEQ multiplex PCR; TCRdb stores just in-frame clones and leaves some out. The sample includes some 68,000 clones, 75% of them seen just once. Sequencing in the ViraFEST assay came after antigen-specific CD4+ T cells had been expanded with viral peptide pools, which were used to stimulate PBMC. On approximately day 9 of culture, CD4+ T cells were separated out. According to the study, vaccine recipients showed no prior SARS-CoV-2 infection and negative nucleocapsid antibodies. At days 3 and 7, half of the medium was exchanged for IL-2 medium. V was trimmed by 0 bases and J by 7 bases, leaving 13 bases between them. Germline loops: CDR1 LNHNV, CDR2 YYDKDF (reference sequence). CDR3 size: 16 residues. This specimen belongs to a study of vaccination effects on CD4 cells after COVID-19. Findings of the study overall: Common cold coronavirus cross-reactivity was shown by only 1 of 255 vaccine-induced clones in healthy vaccinees. Late after vaccination, infection- and vaccine-induced clones showed marked clonal contraction.

The source was CD4+ T cells from PBMCs cultured with HCoV-OC43 spike peptides, collected before COVID-19 vaccination. Subset here: HCoV-OC43 spike overlapping peptide pool stimulation. The chain employs TRBV15 and TRBJ1-6, with a weak D call TRBD1 (5 bases). The receptor was derived from a human donor who received a COVID-19 vaccine. The chain's CDR3 is CATSREGAGWNSPLHF. The CDR3 DNA reads as TGTGCCACCAGCAGAGAAGGGGCAGGTTGGAATTCACCCCTCCACTTT.